This T cell receptor (beta chain) emerged from a study of Ad26.COV2.S vaccination and SARS-CoV-2 variants. Turning to the study itself: Intramuscular Ad26.COV2.S at 5x10^10 or 1x10^11 viral particles.

Concerning this clone itself: The antigen is not known.

Produced via immunoSEQ multiplex PCR; TCRdb's table is partial and in-frame only. The data hold about 680,000 clones, with 80% to 90% observed a single time. Study outcomes and limitations: Comparable non-spike TCR breadth was observed in vaccine and placebo recipients.

Treatment specified: about 20 received Ad26.COV2.S at low or high dose, single or two shots; several received placebo; per-sample allocation not given. Sampling took place 63 days after the first vaccine or placebo injection. This Boston cohort included adults aged 18-55 years. Wuhan-strain spike was delivered by a replication-incompetent Ad26 vector. CDR3 size: 16 residues. Germline V CDR1 and CDR2: SGHVS, FQNEAQ. The ends were cut back, 5 bases at V and 3 bases at J, with 19 bases in the middle. The sample in question was peripheral blood, obtained in a trial of Ad26.COV2.S vaccine versus placebo. V usage is TRBV7-8 and J usage is TRBJ2-5, with D tentatively TRBD2 (6 bases). The TCR was taken from a person between 18 and 60 years old who received the Ad26.COV2.S COVID-19 vaccine or a placebo. The CDR3, as DNA: TGTGCCAGCAGCCGACCTGCGGGCGGGGCCGAAGAGACCCAGTACTTC. This encodes CASSRPAGGAEETQYF. Complete variable domain (other parts from reference TRBV7-8 and TRBJ2-5): GAGVSQSPRYKVAKRGQDVALRCDPISGHVSLFWYQQALGQGPEFLTYFQNEAQLDKSGLPSDRFFAERPEGSVSTLKIQRTQQEDSAVYLCASSRPAGGAEETQYFGPGTRLLVL.